This TCR beta chain was sequenced in a study of blood T cell repertoires in COVID-19. The overall study: Sites in the United States, Italy and Spain provided acute and convalescent COVID-19 samples.

The data were produced by immunoSEQ multiplex PCR, yet TCRdb's version contains in-frame clones alone and is incomplete. This table holds 200,000 to 250,000 clones, 70% to 90% found once. This CDR3 contains 13 residues. The V gene lost 2 bases and the J gene lost 4 bases, with 7 bases spanning the gap. Germline V lookup: CDR1 MDHEN, CDR2 SYDVKM. This chain connects TRBV28 to TRBJ2-3; no clear D. The TCR sequence derives from a middle-aged man with COVID-19, enrolled during active disease. Sequenced material: peripheral blood. CDR3 DNA: TGTGCCAGCAGTTTAGCTAGACCAGATACGCAGTATTTT. It specifies CASSLARPDTQYF.